The 14 T cell receptor beta chains in this list originate from one sample, sequenced in a study of blood T cell repertoires in COVID-19. The data were produced by immunoSEQ multiplex PCR, yet TCRdb's version contains in-frame clones alone and is incomplete. In the table there are about 440,000 clones, 90% of which are singletons. The sequenced sample consisted of PBMCs or T cells enriched from blood (not recorded which). Source of these receptors: a young man who had recovered from COVID-19.

Concerning this clone itself: Other DNA sequences in this specimen translate into the identical CDR3. V usage is TRBV7-3 and J usage is TRBJ2-1, with 11 bases fitting TRBD2. Per the germline V gene, CDR1 is SGHTA and CDR2 is FQGTGA. The CDR3 is 13 residues long. Germline trimming cut 3 bases from V and 9 bases from J; bases unmatched to any gene: 1. The DNA of the CDR3 is TGTGCCAGCAGCTTCGGACTAGCGGGTGAGCAGTTCTTC. This gives the protein CASSFGLAGEQFF.

The CDR3 DNA sequence: TGTGCCAGCAGACAGGGGACCTCGGTCTTAGAATACACCTTC. The encoded protein is CASRQGTSVLEYTF. The chain combines TRBV5-4 with TRBJ1-2; 7 nucleotides match TRBD1. The CDR3 is 14 amino acids. The trim removed 5 bases at V and 11 bases at J, leaving 15 bases unmatched. Germline V gives CDR1 SGHNT, CDR2 YYREEE (reference sequence). The variable domain in full, with the rest retrieved from reference TRBV5-4 and TRBJ1-2, is ETGVTQSPTHLIKTRGQQVTLRCSSQSGHNTVSWYQQALGQGPQFIFQYYREEENGRGNFPPRFSGLQFPNYSSELNVNALELDDSALYLCASRQGTSVLEYTFGSGTRLTVV.

V is TRBV3-1 (or the pseudogene TRBV3-2) and J is TRBJ2-3; 14 bases line up with TRBD2. The germline CDR1 and CDR2 sequences are LGHDT and YNNKEL (reference sequence). The CDR3 sequence is 20 residues long. Germline trimming cut 4 bases from V and 1 base from J; bases unmatched to any gene: 13. CDR3 amino acids: CASSPRFSGTSGGRTDTQYF. The CDR3 nucleotides read TGTGCCAGCAGCCCTAGATTCTCCGGGACTAGCGGGGGACGCACAGATACGCAGTATTTT.

V and J are TRBV7-3 and TRBJ1-1; TRBD1 agrees at 7 bases. V was pared by 1 base and J by 6 bases, with 5 bases of the junction left unmatched. CDR1 and CDR2 from the germline V gene are SGHTA and FQGTGA. CDR3 length: 14 residues. The CDR3 sequence is CASSLRGGQAEAFF. Here the CDR3 DNA reads TGTGCCAGCAGCTTAAGAGGGGGCCAAGCTGAAGCTTTCTTT.

DNA for the CDR3: TGTGCCAGCAGTTTATGGCAGGCGAGCACAGATACGCAGTATTTT. It encodes CASSLWQASTDTQYF. This sequence joins TRBV27 and TRBJ2-3; D unresolved. V was pared by 1 base and J by 0 bases, with 8 bases between. Germline CDR1 is MNHEY and CDR2 is SMNVEV (reference sequence). This CDR3 is 15 amino acids long.

The chain carries TRBV28 and TRBJ1-1; TRBD1 agrees at 8 bases. The germline V gene encodes CDR1 MDHEN and CDR2 SYDVKM. J lost 1 base, V lost 6 bases, and 7 bases had no gene match. The CDR3 runs 15 residues. The CDR3, as DNA: TGTGCCAGCAGGAGACAGGGGCACAGGAACACTGAAGCTTTCTTT. Amino acid sequence: CASRRQGHRNTEAFF.

This CDR3 is CASSPTDRGGGYTF. The CDR3 nucleotides are TGTGCCAGCAGCCCTACGGACAGGGGTGGTGGCTACACCTTC. This chain links TRBV21-1 with TRBJ1-2; the table calls TRBD1, which could not be checked here. TRBV21-1 is labeled a pseudogene. CDR3 length equals 14 residues.

This rearrangement joins TRBV9 to TRBJ1-3; D not resolved. The CDR3 consists of 13 residues. V lost 3 bases, J lost 2 bases, and 6 bases lay in between. Germline CDR1 reads SGDLS; CDR2 reads YYNGEE. DNA of the CDR3: TGTGCCAGCAGCGATAATGCTGGAAACACCATATATTTT. This codes for CASSDNAGNTIYF.

The rearrangement uses TRBV9 and TRBJ2-1, with 7 bases that match TRBD2. Per the germline V gene, CDR1 is SGDLS and CDR2 is YYNGEE. J gave up 4 bases and V 0 bases, and 4 bases lay outside the gene matches. The CDR3 is 15 amino acids. In DNA form, the CDR3 reads TGTGCCAGCAGCGTAGGCGTCGGGGGGTACAATGAGCAGTTCTTC. Protein sequence: CASSVGVGGYNEQFF.

J is TRBJ1-4 and V is TRBV5-4; the D gene is possibly TRBD1 (5 bases). The V gene lost 5 bases and the J gene lost 11 bases, with 19 bases spanning the gap. Germline V lookup: CDR1 SGHNT, CDR2 YYREEE (reference sequence). The CDR3 is 14 amino acids. CDR3: CASSSASGGTKLFF. The CDR3 DNA reads as TGTGCCAGCAGTTCCGCCAGCGGGGGTACGAAACTGTTTTTT.

V and J are TRBV2 and TRBJ1-5, with D perhaps TRBD1 (5 bases). The CDR3 runs to 15 residues. V gave up 2 bases and J gave up 6 bases, with 14 bases separating them. Germline CDR1 reads SNHLY; CDR2 reads FYNNEI. The CDR3 region is CASSESGRDGQPQHF. The CDR3 DNA reads as TGTGCCAGCAGTGAATCGGGCAGGGATGGTCAGCCCCAGCATTTT.

CDR3 protein: CSVLGGNTDTQYF. DNA for the CDR3: TGCAGCGTTCTCGGCGGGAACACAGATACGCAGTATTTT. This chain joins TRBV29-1 and TRBJ2-3; tentatively, D is TRBD2 (6 bases). Germline assignment: CDR1 SQVTM and CDR2 ANQGSEA. The CDR3 has 13 amino acids. Trimming cost V 5 bases and J 2 bases, with 11 bases left between them.

The chain couples TRBV5-1 to TRBJ2-2; D possibly corresponds to TRBD2 (5 bases). Germline CDR1 reads SGHRS; CDR2 reads YFSETQ. This CDR3 comprises 13 residues. V was shortened by 6 bases and J by 1 base, with 7 bases between the two germline ends. CDR3 coding DNA: TGCGCCAGCACGGGGATGAACACCGGGGAGCTGTTTTTT. Protein product: CASTGMNTGELFF.

A few counts support this clone. The rearrangement joins TRBV5-6 to TRBJ2-3; no clear D. Germline CDR1 is SGHDT and CDR2 is YYEEEE. The CDR3 sequence is 12 residues long. The V and J ends lost 4 bases and 4 bases respectively, with 7 bases between them. CDR3 region: CASSPGSDTQYF. The CDR3, as DNA: TGTGCCAGCAGCCCCGGGTCAGATACGCAGTATTTT. The full variable domain, with the rest looked up from reference TRBV5-6 and TRBJ2-3, is DAGVTQSPTHLIKTRGQQVTLRCSPKSGHDTVSWYQQALGQGPQFIFQYYEEEERQRGNFPDRFSGHQFPNYSSELNVNALLLGDSALYLCASSPGSDTQYFGPGTRLTVL.